What follows is one TCR beta chain and its context. Its antigen is unknown. Germline lookup yields CDR1 MNHNS and CDR2 SASEGT. The V end lost 4 bases, the J end lost 8 bases, and 14 bases lay between the germline ends. The CDR3 has 13 amino acids. Donors sampled were nominally healthy, though unrecorded immune exposures were likely. These data come from a study of cytomegalovirus exposure and HLA in healthy donors. Whole-study context: Earlier sequencing of 150 million to 200 million T cells yielded around 120 million unique TCR beta sequences.

Vbeta (60) and Jbeta (13) primers were used in the PCR. Using immunoSEQ multiplex PCR, the repertoire was profiled, and TCRdb retains in-frame clones only, with some absent. The sample holds some 190,000 clones, around 84% seen once. Study-wide results and limits: Being productive about 87% or about 30% of the time was typical of most TCR beta V segments in an earlier analysis.

Sequencing was done on a sample of PBMCs. J is TRBJ1-1 and V is TRBV6-1; possibly TRBD1 for D (5 bases). This receptor was identified in a man in his forties in good health and CMV-seropositive. CDR3 sequence: CASSVVGAGEAFF. The CDR3 DNA sequence: TGTGCCAGCAGTGTAGTAGGGGCAGGGGAAGCTTTCTTT.